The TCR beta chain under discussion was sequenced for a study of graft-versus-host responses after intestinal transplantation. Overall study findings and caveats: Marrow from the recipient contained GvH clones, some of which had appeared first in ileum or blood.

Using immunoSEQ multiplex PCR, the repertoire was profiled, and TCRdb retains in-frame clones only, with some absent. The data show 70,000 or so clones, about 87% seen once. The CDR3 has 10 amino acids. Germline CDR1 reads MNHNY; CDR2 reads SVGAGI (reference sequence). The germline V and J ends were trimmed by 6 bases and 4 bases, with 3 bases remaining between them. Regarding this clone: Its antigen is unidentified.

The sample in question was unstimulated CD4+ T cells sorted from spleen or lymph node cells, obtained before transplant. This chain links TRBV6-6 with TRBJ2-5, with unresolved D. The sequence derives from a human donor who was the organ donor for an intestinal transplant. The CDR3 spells CASSRETQYF. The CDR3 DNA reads TGTGCCAGCAGCCGAGAGACCCAGTACTTC.